This entry lists 7 T cell receptor beta chains sequenced from one sample in a study of cytomegalovirus exposure and HLA in healthy donors. Primers included in the PCR were 60 Vbeta and 13 Jbeta primers. The table came from immunoSEQ multiplex PCR; TCRdb's copy has only in-frame clones and leaves some out. The sample holds 150,000 or so clones; 70% to 80% are singletons and the top ten take about 8.3%. Sequencing input: PBMCs. Receptor source: a man under 40 in good health and CMV-seropositive.

CDR3 loop: CASSSGSGAGNTIYF. DNA for the CDR3: TGTGCCAGCAGTTCTGGGAGTGGCGCCGGAAACACCATATATTTT. V gene TRBV28 combines with J gene TRBJ1-3; D is undetermined. The V end was cut by 4 bases, the J end by 4 bases, with 14 bases between. Germline assignment: CDR1 MDHEN and CDR2 SYDVKM. The CDR3 totals 15 residues.

The CDR3 loop reads CASRRQSSSGNTIYF. The CDR3 nucleotides are TGTGCCAGCAGGAGACAGAGCTCCTCTGGAAACACCATATATTTT. The gene calls are TRBV6-4 and TRBJ1-3; D possibly corresponds to TRBD1 (5 bases). V dropped 6 bases and J dropped 0 bases, with 12 bases sitting between them. The CDR3 length is 15 residues. From germline, CDR1 is MRHNA and CDR2 SNTAGT.

This chain joins TRBV4-1 and TRBJ1-1; TRBD1 agrees at 12 bases. Germline CDR1 is MGHRA and CDR2 is YSYEKL. This CDR3 is 17 amino acids long. Unmatched junction bases numbered 6, after V lost 0 bases and J lost 4 bases. CDR3 sequence: CASSQEQGQGASTEAFF. CDR3 nucleotides: TGCGCCAGCAGCCAAGAACAGGGACAGGGGGCGAGCACTGAAGCTTTCTTT.

The chain joins TRBV10-1 to TRBJ2-7; 7 nucleotides align to TRBD2. The germline V gene encodes CDR1 WNHNN and CDR2 SYGVQD (reference sequence). The CDR3 sequence is 14 residues long. V trimming: 6 bases; J trimming: 4 bases; junction bases outside the gene matches: 9. CDR3 protein: CASSASGTAYEQYF. Written as DNA, the CDR3 is TGCGCCAGCAGCGCAAGCGGGACGGCTTACGAGCAGTACTTC.

V is TRBV30 and J is TRBJ2-3; the match to TRBD2 covers 10 bases. The CDR3 runs 14 residues. CDR1 GTSNPN and CDR2 SVGIG come from the germline V gene (reference sequence). CDR3 protein: CAWQAGGRTGTQYF. The CDR3 nucleotides read TGTGCTTGGCAAGCGGGGGGGCGCACGGGTACGCAGTATTTT.

This clone was seen more than once but under ten times. The chain couples TRBV6-5 to TRBJ2-7; no clear D gene. The germline CDR1 and CDR2 sequences are MNHEY and SVGAGI. The CDR3 runs 14 residues. V lost 2 bases, J lost 2 bases, and 10 bases lay in between. For the CDR3, the DNA is TGTGCCAGCAGTTACGACGGAGTCACCTACGAGCAGTACTTC. It codes for CASSYDGVTYEQYF.

The chain has TRBV29-1 and TRBJ1-5; D is perhaps TRBD1 (5 bases). Trimming removed 7 bases from V and 4 bases from J, with 14 bases in between. There are 13 residues in the CDR3. Germline loops: CDR1 SQVTM, CDR2 ANQGSEA. The CDR3 sequence: CSARVGENQPQHF. The DNA of the CDR3 is TGCAGCGCCAGGGTAGGGGAAAATCAGCCCCAGCATTTT.